The 14 T cell receptor beta chains in this list originate from one sample, sequenced in a study of blood T cell repertoires in COVID-19. Clones were read by immunoSEQ multiplex PCR, and TCRdb kept only the in-frame ones, dropping some. The table shows 250,000 or so clones, with roughly 84% occurring only once. Sequencing was carried out using PBMCs or T cells enriched from blood (not recorded which). The receptors here all came from a woman aged 50 to 65 who had been exposed to COVID-19.

The rearrangement links TRBV5-6 to TRBJ2-7, with D possibly TRBD1 on 6 matching bases. The CDR3 consists of 15 residues. V was clipped by 0 bases and J by 1 base, with 11 bases between them. Germline CDR1 SGHDT, CDR2 YYEEEE. CDR3 sequence: CASSLGQGFSYEQYF. CDR3 in DNA: TGTGCCAGCAGCTTGGGGCAGGGGTTTTCCTACGAGCAGTACTTC.

The J gene is TRBJ2-5, the V gene TRBV2; tentatively, D is TRBD2 (5 bases). There are 16 residues in the CDR3. V lost 5 bases and J 5 bases, leaving 21 bases between the germline ends. Germline values: CDR1 SNHLY, CDR2 FYNNEI. CDR3 in DNA: TGTGCCAGCAGTTATGGACTCCGGGCCCCGAGGGAGACCCAGTACTTC. Translating it yields CASSYGLRAPRETQYF.

The rearrangement joins TRBV2 to TRBJ2-5; 7 nucleotides line up with TRBD1. The germline V gene has CDR1 SNHLY and CDR2 FYNNEI. V was clipped by 2 bases and J by 3 bases; unmatched bases: 6. The CDR3 is made up of 15 amino acids. CDR3 protein: CASSEWGQREETQYF. CDR3 DNA: TGTGCCAGCAGTGAATGGGGACAGAGGGAAGAGACCCAGTACTTC.

There are a few counts of this clone. V gene TRBV4-3 combines with J gene TRBJ2-1; maybe TRBD1 (5 bases). CDR3 length equals 15 residues. Deletions cut 0 bases from V and 5 bases from J, with 11 bases between. In germline, CDR1 is LGHNA, CDR2 YSLEER. The CDR3 loop is CASSQDRASDNEQFF. CDR3 nucleotide sequence: TGCGCCAGCAGCCAAGACAGGGCTTCGGACAATGAGCAGTTCTTC.

The chain combines TRBV19 with TRBJ1-2, with a weak D call TRBD1 (6 bases). V lost 6 bases and J lost 2, with 10 bases in between. CDR1 is LNHDA, CDR2 SQIVND, per germline (reference sequence). This CDR3 has 13 amino acids. CDR3 nucleotides: TGTGCCAGTAGGAGGGGGATGAACTATGGCTACACCTTC. Encoded protein: CASRRGMNYGYTF.

The chain carries TRBV27 and TRBJ1-3; D is perhaps TRBD1 (5 bases). V lost 6 bases, J lost 9 bases, and 18 bases lay in between. The germline gives CDR1 MNHEY, CDR2 SMNVEV (reference sequence). This CDR3 has 14 amino acids. CDR3 in amino acids: CASSRQLGGGTIYF. In DNA, the CDR3 is TGTGCCAGCAGCCGACAGTTAGGCGGGGGCACCATATATTTT.

The CDR3 spells CASSSSGVFGGELFF. DNA for the CDR3: TGTGCCAGCAGCTCCAGCGGGGTTTTCGGCGGGGAGCTGTTTTTT. The chain couples TRBV7-2 to TRBJ2-2; 7 positions match TRBD2. This CDR3 spans 15 amino acids. J lost 7 bases, V lost 4 bases, and 9 bases had no gene match. CDR1 SGHTA and CDR2 FQGNSA come from the germline V gene.

The chain has TRBV4-1 and TRBJ2-1; perhaps TRBD2 as D (6 bases). Germline CDR1 MGHRA, CDR2 YSYEKL. CDR3 length equals 15 residues. V lost 0 bases to trimming and J lost 15 bases, with 21 bases between them. CDR3 sequence (DNA): TGCGCCAGCAGCCAAGATCGGGTCCCGCGGGACCCCCCGTTCTTC. Its translation is CASSQDRVPRDPPFF.

The V gene is TRBV30, the J gene TRBJ1-4, with a tentative D call TRBD1 (5 bases). The germline gives CDR1 GTSNPN, CDR2 SVGIG (reference sequence). The CDR3 is made up of 14 amino acids. Trimming left V 7 bases short and J 5 bases short, with 17 bases between. CDR3 protein: CALRGRAGNEKLFF. CDR3 DNA sequence: TGTGCCTTGAGGGGCAGGGCGGGGAATGAAAAACTGTTTTTT.

The chain links TRBV9 to TRBJ2-1, with 8 bases that match TRBD2. CDR1 and CDR2 from the germline V gene are SGDLS and YYNGEE. J lost 0 bases, V lost 1 base, and 15 bases had no gene match. The CDR3 is made up of 20 amino acids. The CDR3 region has the DNA TGTGCCAGCAGCGTACCCGCGGGGGGACCCGGGGCCAGCTCCTACAATGAGCAGTTCTTC. It yields the protein CASSVPAGGPGASSYNEQFF.

V and J are TRBV4-1 and TRBJ1-2; 7 nucleotides agree with TRBD1. This CDR3 has 15 residues. From germline, CDR1 is MGHRA and CDR2 YSYEKL. J was trimmed by 5 bases and V by 4 bases; bases with no gene match: 10. The chain's CDR3 is CASSPAGTVLYGYTF. DNA of the CDR3: TGCGCCAGCAGCCCCGCCGGGACAGTTCTTTATGGCTACACCTTC.

The chain carries TRBV3-1 (or the pseudogene TRBV3-2) and TRBJ2-5; possible D gene TRBD1, 6 bases. Trimming removed 6 bases at V and 5 bases at J, with 13 bases between. The CDR3 runs 13 residues. Germline CDR1 is LGHDT and CDR2 is YNNKEL (reference sequence). In nucleotides, the CDR3 is TGTGCCAGCAGACCGGACAGTAGGGAGACCCAGTACTTC. The encoded protein is CASRPDSRETQYF.

The chain uses TRBV19 and TRBJ1-2; 8 bases agree with TRBD1. The CDR3 spans 15 residues. The germline V gene encodes CDR1 LNHDA and CDR2 SQIVND (reference sequence). CDR3 coding DNA: TGTGCGACTTCGGACAGGGCGTTTGGGGACTATGGCTACACCTTC. Translating it yields CATSDRAFGDYGYTF.

The chain has TRBV29-1 and TRBJ1-1; unclear D gene. The CDR3 extends over 15 amino acids. V was clipped by 4 bases and J by 0 bases, with 15 bases between them. CDR1 is SQVTM and CDR2 is ANQGSEA in the germline V gene. In nucleotides, the CDR3 is TGCAGCGTTGTAGGGTTCAGGACTATGAACACTGAAGCTTTCTTT. Protein product: CSVVGFRTMNTEAFF.